This TCR beta chain was captured in a study of T cells in Graves' hyperthyroidism and ophthalmopathy. RNA transcripts were the template for amplifying TCR beta CDR3 regions. HTBI primers drove first-round RT-PCR of the TCR CDR3. TCRdb called the multiplex PCR reads again in MiXCR, with one record for every CDR3 protein. The data show roughly 100,000 distinct CDR3 sequences, with roughly 39% seen just once and approximately 10% held by the top ten. This CDR3 comprises 14 residues. V lost 5 bases and J lost 5, with 15 bases in between. The V gene's germline CDR1 is MNHNY and CDR2 SVGAGI (reference sequence). This clonotype was observed at least ten times. Patients were excluded for uncontrolled infection, other autoimmune disease, pregnancy or lactation.

The sequence was obtained from a woman in her 30s with Graves' hyperthyroidism. The source material was peripheral blood or thyroid tissue (not recorded which). The V and J genes are TRBV6-6 and TRBJ2-5, with unresolved D. The CDR3 DNA follows: TGTGCCAGCAGTCTTAGACTGGCGCTTGAGACCCAGTACTTC. It encodes CASSLRLALETQYF.